This T cell receptor beta chain was observed in a study of blood T cell repertoires in COVID-19. Study summary: T cells, B-cell-depleted T cells, or PBMCs provided the cDNA or gDNA that served as material.

Which cohort a participant joined came from the clinical history participants gave. V was clipped by 7 bases and J by 0 bases; unmatched bases: 14. This CDR3 has 17 residues. Germline V lookup: CDR1 MDHEN, CDR2 SYDVKM. Authors' processing steps: Amplifying reference gene primers gave estimates of nucleated cell counts. Sequencing used immunoSEQ multiplex PCR; TCRdb keeps in-frame clones, though not all of them. D and trimming were read from the DNA, whereas the V and J calls and clone size are those reported in that table. The sample shows roughly 250,000 clones, around 87% of them seen only once. Sample: PBMCs or T cells enriched from blood (not recorded which). The chain couples TRBV28 to TRBJ2-7, with 8 nucleotides matching TRBD1. This receptor was identified in a woman aged 30 to 39 with acute COVID-19. The CDR3 protein is CASTFMGDRKSSYEQYF. The CDR3 DNA follows: TGTGCCAGCACCTTCATGGGGGACAGGAAAAGCTCCTACGAGCAGTACTTC.